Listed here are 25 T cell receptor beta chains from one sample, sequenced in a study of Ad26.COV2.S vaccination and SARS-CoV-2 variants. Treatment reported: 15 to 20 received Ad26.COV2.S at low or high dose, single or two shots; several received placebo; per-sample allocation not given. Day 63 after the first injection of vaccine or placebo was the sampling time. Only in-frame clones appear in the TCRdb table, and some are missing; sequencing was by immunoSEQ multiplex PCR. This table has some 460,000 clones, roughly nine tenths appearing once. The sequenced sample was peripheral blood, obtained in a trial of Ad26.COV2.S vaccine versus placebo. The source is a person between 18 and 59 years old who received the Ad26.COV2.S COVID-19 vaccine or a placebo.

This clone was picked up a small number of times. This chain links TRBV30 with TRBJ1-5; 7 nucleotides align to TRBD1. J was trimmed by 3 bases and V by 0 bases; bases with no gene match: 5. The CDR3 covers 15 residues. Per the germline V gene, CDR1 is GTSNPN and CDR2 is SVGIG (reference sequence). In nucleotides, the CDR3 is TGTGCCTGGAGTGTCCTCGACAGGGACAATCAGCCCCAGCATTTT. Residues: CAWSVLDRDNQPQHF.

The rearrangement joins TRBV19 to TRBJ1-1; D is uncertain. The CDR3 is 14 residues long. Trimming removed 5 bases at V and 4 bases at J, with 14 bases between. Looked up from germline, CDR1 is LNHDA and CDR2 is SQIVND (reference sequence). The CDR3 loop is CASSLGLGSTEAFF. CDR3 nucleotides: TGTGCCAGTAGTTTGGGCCTGGGTAGCACTGAAGCTTTCTTT.

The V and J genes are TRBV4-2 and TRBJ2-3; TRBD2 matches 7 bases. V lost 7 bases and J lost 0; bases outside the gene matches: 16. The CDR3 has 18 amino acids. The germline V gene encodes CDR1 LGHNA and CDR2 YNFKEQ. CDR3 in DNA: TGTGCCAGCAACTTAGGGAGGGCGGTAGACACTAGCACAGATACGCAGTATTTT. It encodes CASNLGRAVDTSTDTQYF.

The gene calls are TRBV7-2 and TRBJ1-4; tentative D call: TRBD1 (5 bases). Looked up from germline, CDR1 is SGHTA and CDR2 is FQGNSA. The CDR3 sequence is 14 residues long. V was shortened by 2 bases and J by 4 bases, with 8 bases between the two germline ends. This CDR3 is CASSLFQGNEKLFF. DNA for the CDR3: TGTGCCAGCAGCTTATTTCAGGGTAATGAAAAACTGTTTTTT.

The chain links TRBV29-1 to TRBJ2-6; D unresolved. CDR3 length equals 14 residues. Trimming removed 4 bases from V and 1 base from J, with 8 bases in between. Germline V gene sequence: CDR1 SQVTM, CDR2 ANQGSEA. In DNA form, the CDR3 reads TGCAGCGTTGGTGACATATCTGGGGCCAACGTCCTGACTTTC. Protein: CSVGDISGANVLTF.

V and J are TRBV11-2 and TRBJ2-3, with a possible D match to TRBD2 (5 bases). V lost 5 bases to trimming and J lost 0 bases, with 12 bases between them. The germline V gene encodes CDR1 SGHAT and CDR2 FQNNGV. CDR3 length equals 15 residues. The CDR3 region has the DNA TGTGCCAGCAGCCGAGGGCGGTACAGCACAGATACGCAGTATTTT. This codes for CASSRGRYSTDTQYF.

In DNA, the CDR3 is TGTGCCAGCAGCGTAGAGGGACTAGCGGTCCATGAGCAGTTCTTC. Its translation is CASSVEGLAVHEQFF. The chain has TRBV9 and TRBJ2-1; 11 bases map to TRBD2. Germline V gene lookup returns CDR1 SGDLS and CDR2 YYNGEE. The V gene end was trimmed by 0 bases and the J gene end by 8 bases; junction bases not matched to a gene: 4. The CDR3 has 15 amino acids.

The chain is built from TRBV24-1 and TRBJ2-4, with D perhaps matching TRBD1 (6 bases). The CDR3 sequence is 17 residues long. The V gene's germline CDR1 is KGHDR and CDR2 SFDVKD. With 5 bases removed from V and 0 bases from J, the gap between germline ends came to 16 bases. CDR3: CATSATPETGAKNIQYF. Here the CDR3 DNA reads TGTGCCACCAGTGCTACCCCTGAGACAGGAGCCAAAAACATTCAGTACTTC.

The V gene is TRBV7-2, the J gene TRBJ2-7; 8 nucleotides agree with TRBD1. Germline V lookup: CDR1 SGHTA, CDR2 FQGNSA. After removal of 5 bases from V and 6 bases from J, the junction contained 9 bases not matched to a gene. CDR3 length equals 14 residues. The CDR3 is CASSPGTGFPEQYF. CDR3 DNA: TGTGCCAGCAGCCCCGGGACAGGTTTTCCCGAGCAGTACTTC.

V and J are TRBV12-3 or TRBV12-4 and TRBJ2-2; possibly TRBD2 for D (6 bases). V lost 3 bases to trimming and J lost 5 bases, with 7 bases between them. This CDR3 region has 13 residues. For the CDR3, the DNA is TGTGCCAGCAGTTTTGGGGGGACCGGGGAGCTGTTTTTT. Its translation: CASSFGGTGELFF.

The CDR3 spells CASSPVAGVTGELFF. The CDR3 coding sequence is TGTGCCAGCTCACCAGTAGCGGGAGTAACCGGGGAGCTGTTTTTT. The chain is built from TRBV18 and TRBJ2-2; 9 bases map to TRBD2. The CDR3 has 15 amino acids. CDR1 is KGHSH and CDR2 is LQKENI in the germline V gene. Trimming removed 2 bases from V and 5 bases from J; junction bases left unmatched: 3.

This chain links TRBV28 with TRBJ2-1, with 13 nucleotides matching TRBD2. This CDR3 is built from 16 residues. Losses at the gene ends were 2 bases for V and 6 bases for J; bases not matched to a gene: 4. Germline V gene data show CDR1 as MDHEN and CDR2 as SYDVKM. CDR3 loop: CASSLTSGRATNEQFF. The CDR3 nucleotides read TGTGCCAGCAGTTTAACTAGCGGGAGGGCCACCAATGAGCAGTTCTTC.

The CDR3 here is CASSPSQGAPNQPQHF. CDR3 sequence (DNA): TGTGCCAGCTCACCAAGTCAGGGGGCGCCTAATCAGCCCCAGCATTTT. The rearrangement joins TRBV18 to TRBJ1-5; TRBD1 aligns across 8 bases. The CDR3 has 16 residues. Germline V gene data show CDR1 as KGHSH and CDR2 as LQKENI. Losses at the gene ends were 2 bases for V and 4 bases for J; bases not matched to a gene: 7.

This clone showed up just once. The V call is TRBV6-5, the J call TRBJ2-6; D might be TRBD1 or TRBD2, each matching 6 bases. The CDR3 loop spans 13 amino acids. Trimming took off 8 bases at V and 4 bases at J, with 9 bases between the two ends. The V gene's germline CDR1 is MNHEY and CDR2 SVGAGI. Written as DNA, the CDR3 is TGTGCCAGCCGGGGGCAAGGGGCCAACGTCCTGACTTTC. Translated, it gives CASRGQGANVLTF.

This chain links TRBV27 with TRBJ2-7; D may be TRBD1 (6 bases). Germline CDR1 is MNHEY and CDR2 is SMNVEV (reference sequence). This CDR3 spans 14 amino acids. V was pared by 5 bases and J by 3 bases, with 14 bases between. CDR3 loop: CASSHRALDYEQYF. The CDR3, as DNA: TGTGCCAGCAGTCACAGGGCTCTCGACTACGAGCAGTACTTC.

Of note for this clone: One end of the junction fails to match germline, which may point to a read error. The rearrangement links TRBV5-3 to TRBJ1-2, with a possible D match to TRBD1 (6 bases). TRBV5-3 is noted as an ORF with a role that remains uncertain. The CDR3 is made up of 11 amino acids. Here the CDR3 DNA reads TGTGCCAGAAGCTGTGAGGGGACATTGGCCTTC. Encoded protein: CARSCEGTLAF.

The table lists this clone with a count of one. CDR3 sequence reads: CATSDFGSASTDTQYF. CDR3 DNA: TGTGCCACCAGTGATTTCGGGAGTGCTAGCACAGATACGCAGTATTTT. This chain links TRBV24-1 with TRBJ2-3, with a weak D call TRBD2 (6 bases). V was shortened by 1 base and J by 0 bases, with 10 bases between the two germline ends. This CDR3 contains 16 residues. Germline V lookup: CDR1 KGHDR, CDR2 SFDVKD.

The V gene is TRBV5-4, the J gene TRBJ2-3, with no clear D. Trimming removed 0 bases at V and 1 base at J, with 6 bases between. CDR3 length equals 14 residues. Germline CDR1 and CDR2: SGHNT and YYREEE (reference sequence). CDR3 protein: CASSLGRRTDTQYF. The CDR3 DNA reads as TGTGCCAGCAGCTTGGGCAGGCGCACAGATACGCAGTATTTT.

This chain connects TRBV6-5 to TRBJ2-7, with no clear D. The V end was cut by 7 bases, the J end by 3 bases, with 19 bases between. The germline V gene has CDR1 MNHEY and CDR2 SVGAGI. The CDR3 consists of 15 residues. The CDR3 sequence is CASNPGSGNNYEQYF. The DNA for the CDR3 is TGTGCCAGCAATCCTGGGTCCGGCAATAACTACGAGCAGTACTTC.

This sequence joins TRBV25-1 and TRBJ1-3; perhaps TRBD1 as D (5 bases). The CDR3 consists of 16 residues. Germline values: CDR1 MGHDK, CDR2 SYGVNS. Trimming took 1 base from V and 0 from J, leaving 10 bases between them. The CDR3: CASSEWGESSGNTIYF. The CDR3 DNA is TGTGCCAGCAGTGAATGGGGGGAAAGCTCTGGAAACACCATATATTTT.

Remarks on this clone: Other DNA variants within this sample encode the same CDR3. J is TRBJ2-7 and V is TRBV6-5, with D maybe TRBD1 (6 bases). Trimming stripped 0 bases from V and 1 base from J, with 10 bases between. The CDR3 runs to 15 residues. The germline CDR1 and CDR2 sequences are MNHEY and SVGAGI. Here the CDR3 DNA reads TGTGCCAGCAGTTACTCGACCCAGGGGTCCTACGAGCAGTACTTC. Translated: CASSYSTQGSYEQYF.

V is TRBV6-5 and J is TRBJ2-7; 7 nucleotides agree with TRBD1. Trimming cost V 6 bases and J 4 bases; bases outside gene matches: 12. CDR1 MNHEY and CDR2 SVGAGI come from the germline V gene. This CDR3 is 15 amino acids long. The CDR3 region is CASSPLTGLQYEQYF. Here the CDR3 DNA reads TGTGCCAGCAGCCCCTTGACAGGGTTACAATACGAGCAGTACTTC.

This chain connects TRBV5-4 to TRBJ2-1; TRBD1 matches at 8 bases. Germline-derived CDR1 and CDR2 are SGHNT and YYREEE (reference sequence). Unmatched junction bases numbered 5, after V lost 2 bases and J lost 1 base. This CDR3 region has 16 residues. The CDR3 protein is CASSFRGRGSYNEQFF. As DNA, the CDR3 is TGTGCCAGCAGCTTCAGGGGGCGAGGTTCCTACAATGAGCAGTTCTTC.

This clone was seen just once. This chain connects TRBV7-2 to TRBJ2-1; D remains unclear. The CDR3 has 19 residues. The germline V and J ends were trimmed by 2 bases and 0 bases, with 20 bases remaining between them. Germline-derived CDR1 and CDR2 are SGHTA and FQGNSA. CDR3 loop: CASSLSPQKWASSYNEQFF. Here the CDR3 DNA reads TGTGCCAGCAGCTTATCCCCCCAAAAGTGGGCTAGCTCCTACAATGAGCAGTTCTTC.

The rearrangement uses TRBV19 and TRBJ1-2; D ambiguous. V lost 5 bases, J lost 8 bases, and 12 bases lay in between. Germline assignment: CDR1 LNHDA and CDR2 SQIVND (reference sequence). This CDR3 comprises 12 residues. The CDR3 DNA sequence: TGTGCCAGTAGTTTACCCGGCTGGGGCTACACCTTC. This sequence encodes CASSLPGWGYTF.